These T cell receptor beta chains were read from a single sample in a study of control samples from healthy donors and cancer patients. Profiling relied on immunoSEQ multiplex PCR, and the TCRdb table lists in-frame clones only, not all of them. This table holds tens of thousands of clones, around 97% found once. Source material: blood. The receptors derive from a woman aged 25-40 years in good health. Both conserved end residues are part of each CDR3. The D gene is left open where the match is weak. Size tells how often a clone was seen (once, few, many) or the class of an expanded clone, and some rows leave it out.

CDR3nt | CDR3aa | v_gene | d_gene | abundance | j_gene
TGTGCCAGCAGCTCCCGGACAGGGCGTAATTCACCCCTCCACTTT | CASSSRTGRNSPLHF | TRBV5-6 | TRBD1 | NA | TRBJ1-6
TGTGCCAGCAGTTGGAGGGGGCTTTCCTACGAGCAGTACTTC | CASSWRGLSYEQYF | TRBV27 | NA | NA | TRBJ2-7
TGTGCCACCAGCAAGCGACGGAGGGCTAGCAATCAGCCCCAGCATTTT | CATSKRRRASNQPQHF | TRBV15 | NA | NA | TRBJ1-5
TGTGCCAGCAGTTCGGGAACAGGGACCCATCAGCCCCAGCATTTT | CASSSGTGTHQPQHF | TRBV28 | NA | NA | TRBJ1-5
TGTGCCAGCAGTGGAGACAGGAACTATGGCTACACCTTC | CASSGDRNYGYTF | TRBV2 | NA | NA | TRBJ1-2
TGTGCCAGCAGGTCGCGGGGCGGCACCTACAATGAGCAGTTCTTC | CASRSRGGTYNEQFF | TRBV27 | NA | NA | TRBJ2-1
TGTGCCAGTACCCCTAGGGGGCCATATAGCAATCAGCCCCAGCATTTT | CASTPRGPYSNQPQHF | TRBV19 | TRBD1 | NA | TRBJ1-5
TGTGCCAGTAGTATCGGCGAAACCAACAGGGGCCGCTCCTACGAGCAGTACTTC | CASSIGETNRGRSYEQYF | TRBV19 | TRBD1 | NA | TRBJ2-7
TGTGCCAGCAGTTGGGCAGGGGGGTCTTACGAGCAGTACTTC | CASSWAGGSYEQYF | TRBV7-9 | NA | NA | TRBJ2-7
TGTGCCAGCAGCGAAGCGACTAGCGGGAAACAAGAGACCCAGTACTTC | CASSEATSGKQETQYF | TRBV5-4 | TRBD2 | NA | TRBJ2-5
TGTGCCAGCAGCTTAGATGGGGAGAGCACTGAAGCTTTCTTT | CASSLDGESTEAFF | TRBV7-3 | NA | NA | TRBJ1-1
TGTGCCACCAGCCTAGGGGACGAGCAGTACTTC | CATSLGDEQYF | TRBV24-1 | NA | NA | TRBJ2-7
TGCAGCGTTGAGGGAGGACGGAACACCGGGGAGCTGTTTTTT | CSVEGGRNTGELFF | TRBV29-1 | NA | NA | TRBJ2-2
TGTGCCAGTAGTCTAAGGACGGATAACACCGGGGAGCTGTTTTTT | CASSLRTDNTGELFF | TRBV19 | NA | NA | TRBJ2-2
TGCGCCAGCAGTGCCCGGACTAGCGGGAGCGGTCGAACCGGGGAGCTGTTTTTT | CASSARTSGSGRTGELFF | TRBV10-1 | TRBD2 | NA | TRBJ2-2
TGCGCCAGCAGCCAAGATTGGGCCCTTAATGAAAAACTGTTTTTT | CASSQDWALNEKLFF | TRBV4-1 | NA | NA | TRBJ1-4
TGTGCCAGCAGTTACTCGCTTTTGGGACTAGCGGAGTCCTTAGCCAAAAACATTCAGTACTTC | CASSYSLLGLAESLAKNIQYF | TRBV6-2/TRBV6-3 | TRBD2 | NA | TRBJ2-4
TGTGCCAGCAGTAGTAGGTGGGTGGCTGAAGCTTTCTTT | CASSSRWVAEAFF | TRBV7-2 | NA | NA | TRBJ1-1
TGCGCCAGCAGCTTGGAGGGGAACACTGAAGCTTTCTTT | CASSLEGNTEAFF | TRBV5-1 | NA | once | TRBJ1-1
TGTGCCAGCAGCGATGAGCGGGAGGGTACCTACGAGCAGTACTTC | CASSDEREGTYEQYF | TRBV9 | TRBD2 | NA | TRBJ2-7
TGTGCCAGCAGCGTGATCATTCCCATTTGCAAAAGAAAAAACATTCAGTACTTC | CASSVIIPICKRKNIQYF | TRBV3-1/TRBV3-2 | NA | NA | TRBJ2-4
TGTGCCAGCAGTGAAGATGCACGGACTTACACCGGGGAGCTGTTTTTT | CASSEDARTYTGELFF | TRBV6-1 | NA | NA | TRBJ2-2
TGTGCCTCGCACAGGGGGCCGACCTACGAGCAGTACTTC | CASHRGPTYEQYF | TRBV30 | TRBD1 | NA | TRBJ2-7
TGTGCCAGCAGTCCCCGGGTCGGGGGCTACACTACTGAGCAGTTCTTC | CASSPRVGGYTTEQFF | TRBV27 | NA | NA | TRBJ2-1
TGTGCCAGCAGCCTCCGCCCGGCGGCTAATGAAAAACTGTTTTTT | CASSLRPAANEKLFF | TRBV5-5 | NA | NA | TRBJ1-4